This T cell receptor (beta chain) was obtained from a study of blood T cell repertoires in COVID-19. Study-level information: The United States, Italy and Spain provided the acute and convalescent COVID-19 samples.

Methods used by the authors: Reference gene primer amplification in the assay estimated nucleated cell counts. The protocol was immunoSEQ multiplex PCR, while the TCRdb copy is restricted to in-frame clones and leaves out a portion. The DNA gave D and trimming, while V, J and clone size come from that table. The data show about 71,000 clones, with around 83% seen just once and 6.5% to 7.5% held by the top ten. With 3 bases removed from V and 5 bases from J, the gap between germline ends came to 13 bases. In germline, CDR1 is SGHAT, CDR2 FQNNGV. The CDR3 is 15 amino acids. The source of this sequence is a man aged 25-40 years with COVID-19, enrolled during active disease. Sequenced: peripheral blood. The rearrangement uses TRBV11-2 and TRBJ2-2; a weak D match, TRBD1 (6 bases). CDR3 region: CASSLGRQATGELFF. The CDR3 DNA reads as TGTGCCAGCAGCTTGGGTAGACAGGCTACCGGGGAGCTGTTTTTT. The full variable domain, completed using reference TRBV11-2 and TRBJ2-2, is EAGVAQSPRYKIIEKRQSVAFWCNPISGHATLYWYQQILGQGPKLLIQFQNNGVVDDSQLPKDRFSAERLKGVDSTLKIQPAKLEDSAVYLCASSLGRQATGELFFGEGSRLTVL.